A single sample is the source of the 25 T cell receptor beta chains below, sequenced in a study of long-term antiretroviral therapy in people with HIV. Run at survey level, the immunoSEQ assay was version v3.0. Sequencing used immunoSEQ multiplex PCR; TCRdb keeps in-frame clones, though not all of them. This sample has under 50,000 clones, with 85% to 95% found just once. The material was unsorted PBMCs, obtained approximately 9.1 years after starting antiretroviral therapy. Receptors originate from a man aged 30 to 45 with HIV.

The chain has TRBV6-5 and TRBJ2-1; no reliable D call. The CDR3 runs to 15 residues. In germline, CDR1 is MNHEY, CDR2 SVGAGI. V lost 2 bases, J lost 4 bases, and 12 bases lay in between. CDR3 sequence: CASSYRQDPYNEQFF. CDR3 nucleotides: TGTGCCAGCAGTTACAGGCAGGATCCTTACAATGAGCAGTTCTTC.

The chain combines TRBV18 with TRBJ1-5; D call uncertain. V dropped 3 bases and J dropped 6 bases, with 6 bases sitting between them. This CDR3 region has 12 residues. Looked up from germline, CDR1 is KGHSH and CDR2 is LQKENI. Here the CDR3 DNA reads TGTGCCAGCTCACCCTCCGGTCAGCCCCAGCATTTT. Translated: CASSPSGQPQHF.

The chain uses TRBV29-1 and TRBJ1-1; D uncertain. Trimming removed 7 bases from V and 1 base from J, with 16 bases in between. The CDR3 loop spans 14 amino acids. The germline V gene has CDR1 SQVTM and CDR2 ANQGSEA. CDR3 coding DNA: TGCAGCGCCGGCTGGAGGGATCAGAACACTGAAGCTTTCTTT. Its translation is CSAGWRDQNTEAFF.

The chain joins TRBV5-1 to TRBJ2-3, with 8 bases matching TRBD2. This CDR3 has 18 amino acids. J gave up 1 base and V 4 bases, and 14 bases lay outside the gene matches. Per germline, CDR1 SGHRS and CDR2 YFSETQ. CDR3 amino acids: CASSVSAGGLQRTDTQYF. CDR3 nucleotides: TGCGCCAGCAGCGTCAGTGCGGGGGGCCTTCAACGCACAGATACGCAGTATTTT.

A word on this clone: The germline gene is not matched at one end of the junction; a read error may be the cause. V gene TRBV7-3 combines with J gene TRBJ2-3, with TRBD1 matching over 8 bases. The CDR3 has 15 residues. The germline gives CDR1 SGHTA, CDR2 FQGTGA. Here the CDR3 reads CASSITGGITDTQYF. The CDR3 DNA reads as TGTGCCAGCAGCATAACAGGGGGGATCACAGATACGCAGTATTTT.

The chain is built from TRBV6-1 and TRBJ2-4; 7 bases align to TRBD1. The length of the CDR3 is 12 residues. V trimming: 6 bases; J trimming: 6 bases; junction bases outside the gene matches: 2. Per germline, CDR1 MNHNS and CDR2 SASEGT. CDR3 in DNA: TGTGCCAGCAGAGGGGGCGGAAACATTCAGTACTTC. As protein: CASRGGGNIQYF.

This clone is a singleton in its sample. This chain joins TRBV29-1 and TRBJ2-2; no reliable D call. V was shortened by 7 bases and J by 5 bases, with 11 bases between the two germline ends. This CDR3 spans 12 amino acids. The V gene's germline CDR1 is SQVTM and CDR2 ANQGSEA. The chain's CDR3 is CSAQTDTGELFF. The CDR3 coding sequence is TGCAGCGCTCAGACGGATACCGGGGAGCTGTTTTTT.

The chain combines TRBV5-1 with TRBJ2-1; 10 nucleotides agree with TRBD2. This CDR3 is built from 15 residues. Germline V gene lookup returns CDR1 SGHRS and CDR2 YFSETQ. The trim removed 4 bases at V and 4 bases at J, leaving 5 bases unmatched. The CDR3 coding sequence is TGCGCCAGCAGCCTACTAGCGGGGCCTTACAATGAGCAGTTCTTC. Translated: CASSLLAGPYNEQFF.

This clone is a singleton in its sample. The chain combines TRBV19 with TRBJ2-5, with D maybe TRBD1 (5 bases). The CDR3 has 17 residues. The V end lost 0 bases, the J end lost 1 base, and 15 bases lay between the germline ends. Germline V gene sequence: CDR1 LNHDA, CDR2 SQIVND (reference sequence). In DNA, the CDR3 is TGTGCCAGTAGTATAGATCGGGCAAACAGGATCCAAGAGACCCAGTACTTC. The encoded protein is CASSIDRANRIQETQYF.

CDR3: CASSLALAGGRTGELFF. The CDR3 DNA reads TGTGCCAGCAGCTTAGCCCTAGCGGGGGGGCGCACCGGGGAGCTGTTTTTT. The chain joins TRBV7-6 to TRBJ2-2; 12 bases are shared with TRBD2. The V and J ends lost 0 bases and 4 bases, in that order; junction bases with no gene match: 3. The CDR3 spans 17 residues. The germline gives CDR1 SGHVS, CDR2 FNYEAQ.

This chain connects TRBV9 to TRBJ2-1, with TRBD2 identical over 7 bases. This CDR3 is built from 17 residues. Germline V lookup: CDR1 SGDLS, CDR2 YYNGEE. V gave up 5 bases and J gave up 2 bases; unmatched junction bases: 13. In DNA, the CDR3 is TGTGCCAGCAGTCCTAATAAGTGGGGGGGGGCCTACAATGAGCAGTTCTTC. This sequence encodes CASSPNKWGGAYNEQFF.

This rearrangement joins TRBV7-8 to TRBJ1-5; perhaps TRBD1 as D (6 bases). CDR3 length: 13 amino acids. Germline values: CDR1 SGHVS, CDR2 FQNEAQ. Trimming left V 4 bases short and J 2 bases short, with 6 bases between. CDR3 bases: TGTGCCAGCAGCTCAGGGGGCAATCAGCCCCAGCATTTT. This sequence encodes CASSSGGNQPQHF.

V usage is TRBV28 and J usage is TRBJ2-1, with a possible D match to TRBD1 (6 bases). The CDR3 is 15 residues long. Per the germline V gene, CDR1 is MDHEN and CDR2 is SYDVKM. V lost 4 bases and J lost 2, with 12 bases in between. The CDR3 is CASSSDSRAYNEQFF. CDR3 bases: TGTGCCAGCAGTTCGGACAGTCGAGCCTACAATGAGCAGTTCTTC.

Only one count was recorded for this clone. V and J are TRBV10-3 and TRBJ1-4; D is undetermined. Trimming removed 10 bases at V and 8 bases at J, with 14 bases between. Germline V gene lookup returns CDR1 ENHRY and CDR2 SYGVKD. The CDR3 extends over 12 amino acids. The CDR3 loop reads CATTAGDEKLFF. The CDR3 DNA follows: TGTGCCACCACAGCAGGCGACGAAAAACTGTTTTTT.

The gene calls are TRBV5-1 and TRBJ2-1; D is undetermined. CDR1 is SGHRS and CDR2 is YFSETQ in the germline V gene. The CDR3 has 11 amino acids. Trimming removed 1 base at V and 7 bases at J, with 3 bases between. Here the CDR3 DNA reads TGCGCCAGCAGCTTGTGGAATGAGCAGTTCTTC. Protein product: CASSLWNEQFF. The whole variable domain, filled in from reference TRBV5-1 and TRBJ2-1, reads KAGVTQTPRYLIKTRGQQVTLSCSPISGHRSVSWYQQTPGQGLQFLFEYFSETQRNKGNFPGRFSGRQFSNSRSEMNVSTLELGDSALYLCASSLWNEQFFGPGTRLTVL.

The chain carries TRBV11-2 and TRBJ2-7, with no clear D. V was clipped by 3 bases and J by 3 bases, with 9 bases between them. The germline V gene has CDR1 SGHAT and CDR2 FQNNGV. This CDR3 spans 13 amino acids. CDR3 in amino acids: CASSLALYYEQYV. In DNA form, the CDR3 reads TGTGCCAGCAGCTTGGCTCTTTACTACGAGCAGTACGTC.

The chain carries TRBV27 and TRBJ1-2, with TRBD1 matching 7 bases. The CDR3 runs to 15 residues. Trimming at V came to 6 bases and at J to 6 bases, leaving 13 bases not matched to a gene. Germline CDR1 is MNHEY and CDR2 is SMNVEV (reference sequence). The DNA of the CDR3 is TGTGCCAGCAGACCGCTCTCGACAGGGCTTGATGGCTACACCTTC. Amino acids: CASRPLSTGLDGYTF.

The rearrangement uses TRBV27 and TRBJ2-1; no firm D call. V shed 2 bases and J shed 12 bases, with 23 bases lying between them. This CDR3 has 16 residues. Germline V lookup: CDR1 MNHEY, CDR2 SMNVEV (reference sequence). CDR3 loop: CASSLRLLPPPGGQFF. The CDR3 nucleotides are TGTGCCAGCAGTTTAAGGCTCCTTCCCCCGCCCGGCGGGCAGTTCTTC.

The chain employs TRBV5-1 and TRBJ2-2; 10 bases line up with TRBD1. Germline assignment: CDR1 SGHRS and CDR2 YFSETQ. The V gene end was trimmed by 3 bases and the J gene end by 2 bases; junction bases not matched to a gene: 7. CDR3 size: 17 residues. For the CDR3, the DNA is TGCGCCAGCAGCTACTCGACAGGGGGCTCTAACACCGGGGAGCTGTTTTTT. It translates to CASSYSTGGSNTGELFF.

This clone was observed a single time. J is TRBJ2-1 and V is TRBV29-1, with 11 bases matching TRBD2. The V segment lost 5 bases and the J segment 6 bases; nucleotides outside the gene matches: 6. The CDR3 runs to 14 residues. CDR1 and CDR2 (germline): SQVTM, ANQGSEA. CDR3 sequence: CSVNSGGAPNEQFF. As DNA, the CDR3 is TGCAGCGTTAATAGCGGGGGGGCCCCCAATGAGCAGTTCTTC.

This rearrangement joins TRBV5-6 to TRBJ2-3; the D gene could be TRBD1 or TRBD2 (5 bases each). In germline, CDR1 is SGHDT, CDR2 YYEEEE. This CDR3 contains 14 residues. The germline V and J ends were trimmed by 3 bases and 0 bases, with 8 bases remaining between them. The CDR3 DNA is TGTGCCAGCAGCTATCGGGGCAGCACAGATACGCAGTATTTT. The encoded protein is CASSYRGSTDTQYF.

The J gene is TRBJ1-5, the V gene TRBV5-1, with D perhaps matching TRBD1 (6 bases). Germline V gives CDR1 SGHRS, CDR2 YFSETQ. There are 14 residues in the CDR3. Trimming removed 2 bases from V and 9 bases from J, with 15 bases in between. The CDR3 protein is CASSFNEGGLPQHF. CDR3 nucleotides: TGCGCCAGCAGCTTCAACGAAGGGGGGCTGCCCCAGCATTTT.

In its sample, this clone was seen a few times. The chain is built from TRBV6-1 and TRBJ1-2; 7 bases line up with TRBD1. J lost 0 bases, V lost 1 base, and 5 bases had no gene match. The CDR3 contains 16 residues. Germline lookup yields CDR1 MNHNS and CDR2 SASEGT. CDR3 coding DNA: TGTGCCAGCAGTGAAGGAGGGGGCAGACCTAACTATGGCTACACCTTC. Protein product: CASSEGGGRPNYGYTF.

This chain uses TRBV7-2 with TRBJ1-5; D call uncertain. V lost 5 bases to trimming and J lost 4 bases, with 15 bases between them. The CDR3 contains 15 residues. Germline V gene sequence: CDR1 SGHTA, CDR2 FQGNSA. The CDR3 is CASSHLRQHNQPQHF. The CDR3, as DNA: TGTGCCAGCAGCCACTTAAGGCAGCATAATCAGCCCCAGCATTTT. The whole variable domain, filled in from reference TRBV7-2 and TRBJ1-5, reads GAGVSQSPSNKVTEKGKDVELRCDPISGHTALYWYRQSLGQGLEFLIYFQGNSAPDKSGLPSDRFSAERTGGSVSTLTIQRTQQEDSAVYLCASSHLRQHNQPQHFGDGTRLSIL.

This clone was counted a single time. Here the CDR3 reads CASSPRARDRIHYEQYF. The CDR3, as DNA: TGTGCCAGCAGCCCCAGAGCTCGGGACAGGATACACTACGAGCAGTACTTC. The rearrangement links TRBV7-9 to TRBJ2-7; 8 bases are a match to TRBD1. V lost 5 bases to trimming and J lost 3 bases; unmatched junction nucleotides: 15. CDR3 length: 17 residues. Per the germline V gene, CDR1 is SEHNR and CDR2 is FQNEAQ (reference sequence).